This T cell receptor beta chain derives from a study of T cells after yellow fever vaccination. Study-level findings and limits: The bulk population could contribute abundant contaminating clonotypes to FACS-sorted repertoires.

This clonotype was detected only a few times. The antigen is undetermined. One entry per CDR3 protein, called by TCRdb with MiXCR from the 5' RACE reads. The repertoire holds under 550,000 distinct CDR3 sequences, with 20% to 25% as singletons. V lost 5 bases to trimming and J lost 3 bases; unmatched junction nucleotides: 14. CDR3 length: 19 residues. The germline CDR1 and CDR2 sequences are SGHAT and FQNNGV. This sequence was found in a young man who received the YFV17D yellow fever vaccine. The chain uses TRBV11-2 and TRBJ2-6, with 9 bases aligning to TRBD1. The material sequenced was PBMCs, taken less than 25 days after the first yellow fever vaccination. The CDR3 region has the DNA TGTGCCAGCAGCACTCCCCGGGGGGACAGGGCTAATGGGGCCAACGTCCTGACTTTC. Its translation is CASSTPRGDRANGANVLTF.